The rows below give T cell receptor beta chains drawn from one sample of a study of T cell responses to AZD1222 COVID-19 vaccine. The data were produced by immunoSEQ multiplex PCR, yet TCRdb's version contains in-frame clones alone and is incomplete. Of roughly 130,000 clones in the sample, roughly 90% were seen once. The sequencing used peripheral blood, collected on day 0 of AZD1222 vaccination. The receptors originated from an adult in good health. Each CDR3 is given with its conserved first and last residue. D genes are given only for firm matches. The size entry is marked missing in some rows and otherwise reads once, few, many or a size class.

CDR3aa,CDR3nt,abundance,v_gene,j_gene,d_gene
CASSYSQGGNQPQHF,TGTGCCAGCAGTTACTCACAGGGAGGCAATCAGCCCCAGCATTTT,-,TRBV6-5,TRBJ1-5,-
CTSSQPPRTSGSYEQYF,TGCACCAGCAGCCAACCCCCCCGGACTAGCGGGAGTTACGAGCAGTACTTC,-,TRBV1,TRBJ2-7,-
CASSLRTENSPLHF,TGTGCCAGCAGCTTAAGAACTGAGAATTCACCCCTCCACTTT,-,TRBV5-6,TRBJ1-6,-
CAIRTGTVLYGYTF,TGTGCCATCCGGACAGGGACTGTACTCTATGGCTACACCTTC,-,TRBV10-3,TRBJ1-2,TRBD1
CASSYRGGTYNEQFF,TGTGCCAGCAGTTACAGGGGGGGGACTTACAATGAGCAGTTCTTC,-,TRBV6-5,TRBJ2-1,-
CASSPGLGNTGELFF,TGTGCCAGCAGTCCGGGACTTGGGAACACCGGGGAGCTGTTTTTT,once,TRBV6-5,TRBJ2-2,-
CASSQDGTQGKFF,TGCGCCAGCAGCCAAGACGGGACCCAAGGCAAGTTCTTC,-,TRBV4-1,TRBJ2-1,-
CASSLEGGTSVYEQYF,TGTGCCAGCAGCTTGGAGGGTGGGACTAGCGTGTACGAGCAGTACTTC,-,TRBV7-3,TRBJ2-7,TRBD2
CASSDGTGGVGEKLFF,TGTGCCAGCAGTGACGGGACAGGGGGCGTAGGTGAAAAACTGTTTTTT,once,TRBV2,TRBJ1-4,TRBD1
CAIGRESSYEQYF,TGTGCCATCGGACGAGAGAGCTCCTACGAGCAGTACTTC,-,TRBV10-3,TRBJ2-7,-
CASSPRWRGQETQYF,TGTGCCAGCAGCCCTAGATGGCGGGGGCAAGAGACCCAGTACTTC,-,TRBV3-1/TRBV3-2,TRBJ2-5,TRBD2
CASSFRQGNTEAFF,TGTGCCAGCAGCTTTCGACAGGGGAACACTGAAGCTTTCTTT,-,TRBV7-9,TRBJ1-1,TRBD1
CASSRNRRLAGQTYGYTF,TGTGCCAGCAGCCGAAACAGGCGCCTGGCGGGCCAGACCTATGGCTACACCTTC,-,TRBV16,TRBJ1-2,-
CASSQDRATINEQFF,TGCGCCAGCAGCCAAGACAGGGCGACGATCAATGAGCAGTTCTTC,-,TRBV5-1,TRBJ2-1,TRBD1